One and the same sample provided the 22 T cell receptor beta chains below, sequenced in a study of blood T cell repertoires in COVID-19. TCRdb's table, derived via immunoSEQ multiplex PCR, lists solely in-frame clones and lacks some. Among 230,000 or so clones listed, about 86% were seen once. The specimen sequenced was PBMCs or T cells enriched from blood (not recorded which). The receptors come from a woman in her 50s with acute COVID-19.

The CDR3 reads CASSPPSGSVREQYF. DNA of the CDR3: TGTGCCAGCTCACCACCTAGCGGGAGTGTACGGGAGCAGTACTTC. The V gene is TRBV18, the J gene TRBJ2-7; 9 positions match TRBD2. V trimming: 0 bases; J trimming: 7 bases; junction bases outside the gene matches: 7. Germline V gene data show CDR1 as KGHSH and CDR2 as LQKENI. The CDR3 has 15 residues.

Remarks on this clone: Other nucleotide sequences in the sample specify the same CDR3. The V gene is TRBV7-2, the J gene TRBJ1-5; maybe TRBD1 (6 bases). CDR3 length: 15 amino acids. Trimming stripped 1 base from V and 2 bases from J, with 9 bases between. Germline loops: CDR1 SGHTA, CDR2 FQGNSA. CDR3 bases: TGTGCCAGCAGCTTAGTAGGGGGAGGCAATCAGCCCCAGCATTTT. Translated: CASSLVGGGNQPQHF. The variable domain in full, with the rest retrieved from reference TRBV7-2 and TRBJ1-5, is GAGVSQSPSNKVTEKGKDVELRCDPISGHTALYWYRQSLGQGLEFLIYFQGNSAPDKSGLPSDRFSAERTGGSVSTLTIQRTQQEDSAVYLCASSLVGGGNQPQHFGDGTRLSIL.

The V gene is TRBV24-1, the J gene TRBJ2-7; tentatively, D is TRBD2 (5 bases). The CDR3 loop spans 14 amino acids. V lost 2 bases to trimming and J lost 6 bases, with 13 bases between them. CDR1 KGHDR and CDR2 SFDVKD come from the germline V gene. Here the CDR3 reads CATSDYRLASEQYF. DNA for the CDR3: TGTGCCACCAGTGATTATCGGCTAGCAAGCGAGCAGTACTTC.

The chain has TRBV11-1 and TRBJ1-1, with TRBD1 matching over 7 bases. With V trimmed by 5 bases and J by 3 bases, 9 bases remained unmatched. This CDR3 comprises 15 residues. CDR1 and CDR2 from the germline V gene are SGHAT and FQDESV (reference sequence). The CDR3 region has the DNA TGTGCCAGCAGCCGAGGACGAACAGGGGACACTGAAGCTTTCTTT. This codes for CASSRGRTGDTEAFF. Based on the CDR3 plus reference TRBV11-1 and TRBJ1-1, the full variable domain is EAEVAQSPRYKITEKSQAVAFWCDPISGHATLYWYRQILGQGPELLVQFQDESVVDDSQLPKDRFSAERLKGVDSTLKIQPAELGDSAMYLCASSRGRTGDTEAFFGQGTRLTVV.

This rearrangement joins TRBV5-6 to TRBJ1-5; TRBD1 aligns across 9 bases. The germline V gene encodes CDR1 SGHDT and CDR2 YYEEEE. This CDR3 is built from 16 residues. V was clipped by 4 bases and J by 6 bases; unmatched bases: 11. CDR3 nucleotides: TGTGCCAGCAGCACCACCCCGGGACAGGGACTTCAGCCCCAGCATTTT. Amino acids: CASSTTPGQGLQPQHF.

V gene TRBV11-2 combines with J gene TRBJ1-2; D ambiguous. CDR1 and CDR2 (germline): SGHAT, FQNNGV. Trimming removed 5 bases from V and 5 bases from J, with 9 bases in between. The CDR3 contains 12 residues. CDR3 sequence: CASSPTGYGYTF. DNA of the CDR3: TGTGCCAGCAGCCCGACGGGGTATGGCTACACCTTC. The full variable domain, its missing parts supplied by reference TRBV11-2 and TRBJ1-2, is EAGVAQSPRYKIIEKRQSVAFWCNPISGHATLYWYQQILGQGPKLLIQFQNNGVVDDSQLPKDRFSAERLKGVDSTLKIQPAKLEDSAVYLCASSPTGYGYTFGSGTRLTVV.

This clone was recorded once. This chain uses TRBV18 with TRBJ1-4; 8 nucleotides agree with TRBD1. Germline V gene data show CDR1 as KGHSH and CDR2 as LQKENI. The CDR3 is 17 residues long. The J segment lost 2 bases and the V segment lost 0 bases, leaving 5 bases of the junction unmatched. The CDR3 is CASSPPDSGGTNEKLFF. The CDR3 bases are TGTGCCAGCTCACCACCGGACTCAGGGGGCACTAATGAAAAACTGTTTTTT.

This chain joins TRBV28 and TRBJ1-2, with a tentative D call TRBD1 (5 bases). The germline V gene encodes CDR1 MDHEN and CDR2 SYDVKM. Trimming took off 9 bases at V and 6 bases at J, with 20 bases between the two ends. CDR3 length: 14 residues. Written as DNA, the CDR3 is TGTGCCAGTCAATGGGGAGGGGCGTCGGATGGCTACACCTTC. It is translated as CASQWGGASDGYTF.

The chain is built from TRBV18 and TRBJ2-4; 9 bases agree with TRBD1. The CDR3 loop spans 15 amino acids. J was trimmed by 6 bases and V by 3 bases; bases with no gene match: 6. Germline CDR1 KGHSH, CDR2 LQKENI. The DNA of the CDR3 is TGTGCCAGCTCACCCGGGACAGGGAGGCTAAACATTCAGTACTTC. This translates into CASSPGTGRLNIQYF.

V is TRBV28 and J is TRBJ1-2; the match to TRBD1 covers 7 bases. After removal of 7 bases from V and 5 bases from J, the junction contained 16 bases not matched to a gene. Germline CDR1 is MDHEN and CDR2 is SYDVKM. The CDR3 loop spans 16 amino acids. Here the CDR3 DNA reads TGTGCCAGCACCGACACAAAGAGGGGGCACGGGTATGGCTACACCTTC. This translates into CASTDTKRGHGYGYTF.

The V and J genes are TRBV9 and TRBJ1-1; D is unclear. The germline V and J ends were trimmed by 4 bases and 0 bases, with 7 bases remaining between them. This CDR3 is built from 13 residues. CDR1 SGDLS and CDR2 YYNGEE come from the germline V gene. The CDR3 reads CASSNSLNTEAFF. In nucleotides, the CDR3 is TGTGCCAGCAGCAACAGCCTGAACACTGAAGCTTTCTTT.

The gene calls are TRBV7-9 and TRBJ2-3, with unresolved D. Between the trimmed V and J ends, which lost 3 bases and 1 base, there was a span of 5 bases. Per germline, CDR1 SEHNR and CDR2 FQNEAQ (reference sequence). This CDR3 comprises 13 residues. CDR3 residues: CASSFPGTDTQYF. Written as DNA, the CDR3 is TGTGCCAGCAGCTTCCCAGGCACAGATACGCAGTATTTT.

This clone was counted a single time. The chain combines TRBV11-1 with TRBJ2-2; D is possibly TRBD1 (5 bases). The germline V gene has CDR1 SGHAT and CDR2 FQDESV (reference sequence). This CDR3 region has 14 residues. The V gene lost 0 bases and the J gene lost 5 bases, with 7 bases spanning the gap. CDR3 sequence: CASSLAPGTGELFF. The CDR3 bases are TGTGCCAGCAGCTTAGCGCCAGGGACCGGGGAGCTGTTTTTT.

The chain employs TRBV28 and TRBJ1-4; D remains unclear. V lost 6 bases and J 5 bases, leaving 13 bases between the germline ends. CDR1 and CDR2 from the germline V gene are MDHEN and SYDVKM. The CDR3 has 14 residues. The CDR3 coding sequence is TGTGCCAGCAGACCCGACGGGTCGAATGAAAAACTGTTTTTT. The encoded protein is CASRPDGSNEKLFF. Together with reference TRBV28 and TRBJ1-4, the CDR3 gives the full variable domain: DVKVTQSSRYLVKRTGEKVFLECVQDMDHENMFWYRQDPGLGLRLIYFSYDVKMKEKGDIPEGYSVSREKKERFSLILESASTNQTSMYLCASRPDGSNEKLFFGSGTQLSVL.

The V gene is TRBV2, the J gene TRBJ2-7; D ambiguous. Looked up from germline, CDR1 is SNHLY and CDR2 is FYNNEI. V lost 7 bases, J lost 0 bases, and 13 bases lay in between. The CDR3 has 14 residues. CDR3 DNA sequence: TGTGCCAGCACTCCCCAAGTGAGCTCCTACGAGCAGTACTTC. This gives the protein CASTPQVSSYEQYF.

V usage is TRBV18 and J usage is TRBJ1-2; 7 nucleotides agree with TRBD1. This CDR3 region has 13 residues. CDR1 is KGHSH and CDR2 is LQKENI in the germline V gene. With 5 bases clipped from V and 8 bases from J, the junction kept 8 bases outside the gene matches. CDR3 DNA: TGTGCCAGCTCAGAAGACAGGGTGGGAGGCTACACCTTC. Its translation is CASSEDRVGGYTF. Supplemented by reference TRBV18 and TRBJ1-2, the full variable domain reads NAGVMQNPRHLVRRRGQEARLRCSPMKGHSHVYWYRQLPEEGLKFMVYLQKENIIDESGMPKERFSAEFPKEGPSILRIQQVVRGDSAAYFCASSEDRVGGYTFGSGTRLTVV.

The genes are TRBV27 and TRBJ2-1, with D perhaps TRBD2 (5 bases). V gave up 2 bases and J gave up 15 bases, with 8 bases separating them. The CDR3 contains 10 residues. CDR1 and CDR2 (germline): MNHEY, SMNVEV (reference sequence). For the CDR3, the DNA is TGTGCCAGCAGTTTACTGAGGGTGTTCTTC. Its protein product is CASSLLRVFF.

This chain links TRBV6-1 with TRBJ2-2; no clear D gene. CDR3 size: 16 residues. The V end was cut by 3 bases, the J end by 3 bases, with 14 bases between. Germline values: CDR1 MNHNS, CDR2 SASEGT. This CDR3 is CASSEFWHLDTGELFF. The DNA for the CDR3 is TGTGCCAGCAGTGAGTTTTGGCACCTAGACACCGGGGAGCTGTTTTTT.

The rearrangement uses TRBV5-1 and TRBJ1-3; 8 nucleotides line up with TRBD1. CDR1 is SGHRS, CDR2 YFSETQ, per germline. V lost 4 bases to trimming and J lost 2 bases; unmatched junction nucleotides: 8. CDR3 length: 16 residues. CDR3 in DNA: TGCGCCAGCAGCCCGGGGGCCAGGGGGCCTGGAAACACCATATATTTT. Protein sequence: CASSPGARGPGNTIYF.

The CDR3 here is CASSLAGLHYEQYF. In DNA form, the CDR3 reads TGTGCCAGCAGTCTCGCAGGGCTTCACTACGAGCAGTACTTC. This sequence joins TRBV6-2 or TRBV6-3 and TRBJ2-7; TRBD1 might be the D (5 bases). Germline V gene data show CDR1 as MNHEY and CDR2 as SVGEGT. This CDR3 has 14 amino acids. Trimming stripped 5 bases from V and 3 bases from J, with 14 bases between.

This clone was seen a single time. The V gene is TRBV11-2, the J gene TRBJ1-1; 8 bases are shared with TRBD1. V lost 4 bases to trimming and J lost 5 bases; unmatched junction nucleotides: 9. The CDR3 is 15 amino acids. The V gene's germline CDR1 is SGHAT and CDR2 FQNNGV. The CDR3 bases are TGTGCCAGCAGCTCCCCGACAGGGGCTGTAACTGAAGCTTTCTTT. Amino acids: CASSSPTGAVTEAFF.

The chain links TRBV19 to TRBJ1-1, with 8 bases fitting TRBD1. After removal of 5 bases from V and 5 bases from J, the junction contained 7 bases not matched to a gene. Per germline, CDR1 LNHDA and CDR2 SQIVND (reference sequence). The CDR3 is 14 amino acids. The CDR3 DNA follows: TGTGCCAGTAGTGACCCAGGGGGCCGGACTGAAGCTTTCTTT. Its translation is CASSDPGGRTEAFF.